Listed below are T cell receptor beta chains from one sample, sequenced in a study of CD8 T cells in Susac syndrome. Each CDR3 protein gets one entry after TCRdb re-called the immunoSEQ multiplex PCR reads with MiXCR. The repertoire includes roughly 170,000 distinct CDR3 sequences, about 93% of them detected once, and roughly 0.1% sits in the top ten. Sequencing was done on a sample of CD4+ T cells from PBMCs. The origin of the receptors is a human donor with multiple sclerosis. CDR3s include the opening cysteine and the closing phenylalanine or tryptophan. The D gene is left open where the match is weak. Some rows mark clone size as missing; the rest say once, few, many or name a class of expanded clone.

>NA|TRBJ1-5|NA|TRBV27
TGTGCCAGCAGTCCCCTCGGCAATCAGCCCCAGCATTTT
CASSPLGNQPQHF
>NA|TRBJ1-4|NA|TRBV28
TGTGCCAGCAGTTTATATGAAAAACTGTTTTTT
CASSLYEKLFF
>TRBD2|TRBJ2-1|NA|TRBV3-1
TGTGCCAGCAGCCTAGAAAGGGGCGCGGGAGCGGGTAATGAGCAGTTCTTC
CASSLERGAGAGNEQFF
>NA|TRBJ2-1|NA|TRBV2
TGTGCCAGCAGTGTGGGCAGAGAGGGTGAGCAGTTCTTC
CASSVGREGEQFF
>NA|TRBJ2-5|NA|TRBV2
TGTGCCAGCCGACGGGAAGAGACCCAGTACTTC
CASRREETQYF
>NA|TRBJ2-1|NA|TRBV12-3/TRBV12-4
TGTGCCAGCAGTTCGGGGGGACAGGCACGTGAGTTCTTC
CASSSGGQAREFF
>TRBD2|TRBJ2-1|NA|TRBV12-3/TRBV12-4
TGTGCCAGCAGTTTTTGGACTAGTGGGGTCAATGAGCAGTTCTTC
CASSFWTSGVNEQFF
>NA|TRBJ2-3|once|TRBV15
TGTGCCACCAGCAGAGATTCCCCCCCAGATACGCAGTATTTT
CATSRDSPPDTQYF
>TRBD1|TRBJ1-1|once|TRBV3-1
TGTGCCAGCAGCCCCGGGGGAGGGGGCAGGGGGAACACTGAAGCTTTCTTT
CASSPGGGGRGNTEAFF
>NA|TRBJ2-3|NA|TRBV6-6
TGTGCCAGCGGGGGGATACCCGGCACAGATACGCAGTATTTT
CASGGIPGTDTQYF
>NA|TRBJ1-1|NA|TRBV5-1
TGCGCCAGCAGCTTGGGGCAGGGTACTACTGAAGCTTTCTTT
CASSLGQGTTEAFF
>NA|TRBJ2-1|once|TRBV30
TGTGCCTGGATGATTAACGATGAGCAGTTCTTC
CAWMINDEQFF
>NA|TRBJ2-3|NA|TRBV7-3
TGTGCCAGCAGCCCCTCCGGAGACGATACGCAGTATTTT
CASSPSGDDTQYF
>NA|TRBJ1-4|once|TRBV20-1
TGCAGTGCTAGGGGCCAGATTAATGAAAAACTGTTTTTT
CSARGQINEKLFF
>NA|TRBJ1-2|NA|TRBV6-1
TGTGCCAGCAGTCCCGGGGGGGGAGGCTACACCTTC
CASSPGGGGYTF
>TRBD1|TRBJ2-2|few|TRBV18
TGTGCCAGCTCATCGCGGGACAGGGGTACCGGGGAGCTGTTTTTT
CASSSRDRGTGELFF
>TRBD1|TRBJ1-6|NA|TRBV28
TGTGCCAGCAGTATGGGACAGGGGGCAAGGAATTCACCCCTCCACTTT
CASSMGQGARNSPLHF
>NA|TRBJ2-2|NA|TRBV30
TGTGCCTGGAGGTCGGGACTCCCAATAGTGTCCACCGGGGAGCTGTTTTTT
CAWRSGLPIVSTGELFF
>NA|TRBJ1-6|NA|TRBV7-2
TGTGCCAGCAGCTTAGAGGGCGGCCCAAATTCACCCCTCCACTTT
CASSLEGGPNSPLHF
>NA|TRBJ2-5|once|TRBV28
TGTGCCAGCAGTTTCTCCGGTGGAGTTTACTTC
CASSFSGGVYF
>NA|TRBJ2-7|NA|TRBV4-2
TGTGCCAGCAGCCAGGACACCCTACCCTACGAGCAGTACTTC
CASSQDTLPYEQYF
>NA|TRBJ2-7|NA|TRBV7-9
TGTGCCAGCAGCGGCGGGCTGTACGAGCAGTACTTC
CASSGGLYEQYF